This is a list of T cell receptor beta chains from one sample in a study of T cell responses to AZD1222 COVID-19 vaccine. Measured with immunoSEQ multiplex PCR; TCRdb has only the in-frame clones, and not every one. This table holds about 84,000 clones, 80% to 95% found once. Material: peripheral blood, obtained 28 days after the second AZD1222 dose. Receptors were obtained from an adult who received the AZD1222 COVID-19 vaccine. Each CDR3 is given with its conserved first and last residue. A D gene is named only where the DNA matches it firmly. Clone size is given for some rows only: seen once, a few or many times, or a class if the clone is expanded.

CASSYGQGADYGYTF,TGTGCCAGCAGTTACGGACAGGGGGCTGACTATGGCTACACCTTC,-,TRBV6-5,TRBD1,TRBJ1-2
CASSPRLDSYEQYF,TGTGCCAGCAGCCCCCGACTCGATTCCTACGAGCAGTACTTC,-,TRBV7-3,-,TRBJ2-7
CASSAQQGPDYGYTF,TGTGCCAGCAGCGCTCAACAGGGACCGGACTATGGCTACACCTTC,-,TRBV9,-,TRBJ1-2
CASSLQGETQYF,TGCGCCAGCAGCTTGCAGGGGGAGACCCAGTACTTC,-,TRBV5-1,-,TRBJ2-5
CASSPGGDPTEAFF,TGCGCCAGCAGCCCGGGGGGGGACCCCACTGAAGCTTTCTTT,-,TRBV5-1,-,TRBJ1-1
CASGFPTNRYGYTF,TGTGCTAGTGGTTTTCCCACAAACCGCTATGGCTACACCTTC,-,TRBV12-5,-,TRBJ1-2
CASRQGLNQPQHF,TGTGCCAGCAGGCAGGGGCTCAATCAGCCCCAGCATTTT,-,TRBV6-5,-,TRBJ1-5
CASSSPPSLEQYF,TGTGCCAGCAGCTCCCCCCCTTCCCTCGAGCAGTACTTC,once,TRBV7-3,-,TRBJ2-7
CASRPGFYGYTF,TGTGCCAGCAGGCCAGGGTTCTATGGCTACACCTTC,-,TRBV12-3/TRBV12-4,-,TRBJ1-2
CASSSSAGGTDTQYF,TGTGCCAGCAGTTCTTCAGCGGGAGGAACAGATACGCAGTATTTT,-,TRBV27,TRBD2,TRBJ2-3
CASSILTGGQPQHF,TGTGCCAGTAGTATTCTAACAGGGGGTCAGCCCCAGCATTTT,-,TRBV19,TRBD1,TRBJ1-5
CASSLGTGGRSQPQHF,TGCGCCAGCAGCTTGGGGACAGGGGGCAGGAGTCAGCCCCAGCATTTT,once,TRBV5-1,TRBD1,TRBJ1-5
CASSLNDRNTEAFF,TGTGCCAGCAGCTTGAATGACAGGAACACTGAAGCTTTCTTT,-,TRBV5-6,-,TRBJ1-1
CASSWTSTDTQYF,TGTGCCAGCAGTTGGACCTCCACAGATACGCAGTATTTT,-,TRBV6-5,-,TRBJ2-3
CASSRTWPDRDEYGYTF,TGCGCCAGCAGCCGCACGTGGCCAGACAGAGACGAATATGGCTACACCTTC,once,TRBV4-1,-,TRBJ1-2
CASSATIGTGVHGYTF,TGTGCCAGCAGCGCAACCATCGGGACAGGGGTTCATGGCTACACCTTC,-,TRBV9,TRBD1,TRBJ1-2
CASRGPGSLIRANSPLHF,TGTGCCAGTAGAGGGCCGGGGTCTCTTATACGGGCTAATTCACCCCTCCACTTT,-,TRBV19,-,TRBJ1-6
CATYQVRDCSGNTIYF,TGTGCCACCTACCAGGTCAGGGACTGCTCTGGAAACACCATATATTTT,-,TRBV21-1,-,TRBJ1-3
CASKVSRSYYNEQFF,TGTGCCAGTAAGGTTTCCAGGAGCTACTACAATGAGCAGTTCTTC,-,TRBV19,-,TRBJ2-1
CASSLDRVWDTGELFF,TGTGCCAGCAGCTTGGATAGGGTATGGGACACCGGGGAGCTGTTTTTT,-,TRBV5-8,-,TRBJ2-2
CASSVSGGFDEQFF,TGTGCCAGCAGTGTATCCGGGGGCTTCGATGAGCAGTTCTTC,-,TRBV2,-,TRBJ2-1
CASKGQGGEAFF,TGTGCCAGCAAGGGACAGGGGGGTGAAGCTTTCTTT,-,TRBV25-1,TRBD1,TRBJ1-1
CASSPRSEKAYNEQFF,TGTGCCAGCTCACCCCGAAGCGAGAAAGCCTACAATGAGCAGTTCTTC,-,TRBV18,-,TRBJ2-1
CASSPDRHQPQHF,TGTGCCAGCAGCCCCGACAGGCATCAGCCCCAGCATTTT,-,TRBV12-3/TRBV12-4,-,TRBJ1-5
CASSLTYTDTQYF,TGTGCCAGCAGCTTAACATACACAGATACGCAGTATTTT,-,TRBV7-3,-,TRBJ2-3
CASRDRVQAYGNTIYF,TGTGCCAGTCGGGACAGGGTTCAGGCTTATGGAAACACCATATATTTT,-,TRBV19,TRBD1,TRBJ1-3
CSVTAGIGIREQYF,TGCAGCGTGACCGCCGGGATAGGGATAAGGGAGCAGTACTTC,-,TRBV29-1,-,TRBJ2-7
CASSLAGGGAGKLFF,TGTGCCAGCAGCTTAGCCGGAGGGGGCGCCGGAAAACTGTTTTTT,-,TRBV7-8,TRBD1,TRBJ1-4
CASSLGWGARTDTQYF,TGCGCCAGCAGCTTGGGCTGGGGGGCTAGAACAGATACGCAGTATTTT,-,TRBV5-1,-,TRBJ2-3
CATSPTGSTEKLFF,TGTGCCACCAGTCCGACAGGGAGTACTGAAAAACTGTTTTTT,few,TRBV24-1,TRBD1,TRBJ1-4
CASSWTSEETQYF,TGTGCCAGCAGCTGGACTAGCGAAGAGACCCAGTACTTC,-,TRBV5-4,TRBD2,TRBJ2-5
CASSLKSVPGNTIYF,TGTGCCAGCAGCTTAAAGAGTGTACCAGGAAACACCATATATTTT,-,TRBV7-9,-,TRBJ1-3
CASSPSRGDYGYTF,TGTGCCAGCTCACCTTCCCGGGGGGACTATGGCTACACCTTC,-,TRBV18,-,TRBJ1-2
CSASWTHTYEQYF,TGCAGTGCTAGTTGGACCCACACCTACGAGCAGTACTTC,-,TRBV20-1,-,TRBJ2-7
CASGTGWDSNQPQHF,TGTGCCAGTGGGACAGGTTGGGATAGCAATCAGCCCCAGCATTTT,-,TRBV28,TRBD1,TRBJ1-5
CASSQAVRGPYEQYF,TGTGCCAGCAGCCAAGCGGTCAGGGGACCCTACGAGCAGTACTTC,-,TRBV3-1/TRBV3-2,-,TRBJ2-7
CASSPRTGRFQPQHF,TGTGCCAGCAGCCCCCGGACAGGGAGATTTCAGCCCCAGCATTTT,-,TRBV7-6,TRBD1,TRBJ1-5
CAWNVWGATEAFF,TGTGCCTGGAATGTGTGGGGCGCCACTGAAGCTTTCTTT,-,TRBV30,-,TRBJ1-1
CASSQERDSRDEKLFF,TGCGCCAGCAGCCAAGAAAGGGACAGTCGGGATGAAAAACTGTTTTTT,-,TRBV4-1,TRBD1,TRBJ1-4
CASSLRVTYGYTF,TGTGCCAGCAGTTTGCGGGTGACCTATGGCTACACCTTC,once,TRBV5-8,-,TRBJ1-2
CASSESGRAFGEQFF,TGCGCCAGCAGTGAGTCGGGCAGGGCCTTCGGTGAGCAGTTCTTC,once,TRBV10-2,-,TRBJ2-1
CASSTTGADNSPLHF,TGTGCCAGTAGTACTACAGGGGCGGATAATTCACCCCTCCACTTT,-,TRBV19,TRBD1,TRBJ1-6